This TCR beta chain emerged from a study of T-cell reconstitution after alpha-beta-depleted transplantation in children. V lost 9 bases and J lost 5; bases outside the gene matches: 5. Germline loops: CDR1 ENHRY, CDR2 SYGVKD. The CDR3 spans 14 residues. There are a few counts of this clonotype. Researchers prepared the TCRbeta library using unique molecular identifiers, the study reports. From the PCR reads, TCRdb called clonotypes with MiXCR, one entry per CDR3 protein. This sample has fewer than 750,000 distinct CDR3 sequences, with over 25% found just once. Sequencing was performed on PBMCs, taken before TCRalphabeta/CD19-depleted stem cell transplant. The receptor's source is a boy in the first two years of life with Wiskott-Aldrich syndrome, due to receive a stem cell transplant. V usage is TRBV10-3 and J usage is TRBJ2-1; 12 bases line up with TRBD2. CDR3 DNA sequence: TGTGCCATATCTAGCGGGAGGGCCGACAATGAGCAGTTCTTC. It encodes CAISSGRADNEQFF.